What follows are 20 T cell receptor beta chains derived from one specimen sequenced in a study of post-analysis software for immune sequencing data. General study points: There were a few TRBV segments more frequent in patients than controls, and TRBV5-6, TRBV5-1 and TRBV20-1 were among them.

The TCR beta cDNA libraries contained unique molecular identifiers. TCRdb redid the calling of the PCR reads with MiXCR, one entry per CDR3 protein. Of 380,000 or so distinct CDR3 sequences in the sample, around 33% were seen once. For these TCRs, the target antigens are not known. Sequencing was carried out using blood. All receptors come from a girl aged 5 to 17 with multiple sclerosis.

This clonotype was recorded a few times. This chain links TRBV24-1 with TRBJ2-7, with a possible D match to TRBD2 (6 bases). The CDR3 sequence is 12 residues long. CDR1 is KGHDR, CDR2 SFDVKD, per germline. V was clipped by 12 bases and J by 0 bases, with 11 bases between them. The CDR3 is CAASGDSYEQYF. The CDR3 nucleotides are TGTGCCGCCTCGGGGGACTCCTACGAGCAGTACTTC.

The chain recombines TRBV21-1 with TRBJ1-5; TRBD1 is taken as the D call from the table, unchecked against the DNA. TRBV21-1 represents a pseudogene. The CDR3 consists of 18 residues. The CDR3 region has the DNA TGTGCCAGCGTCGGTGGGAGTAGAGGGACAGGGACTAATCAGCCCCAGCATTTT. Its protein product is CASVGGSRGTGTNQPQHF.

The V gene is TRBV5-6, the J gene TRBJ2-5, with 15 positions matching TRBD2. The DNA end is a closer match to TRBJ2-7, so the J assignment may be wrong. This CDR3 contains 17 residues. Germline V lookup: CDR1 SGHDT, CDR2 YYEEEE. The CDR3: CASSLVLGLAGGREQYF. CDR3 nucleotide sequence: TGTGCCAGCAGCTTGGTTTTAGGACTAGCGGGGGGGCGCGAGCAGTACTTC.

The V call is TRBV3-1, the J call TRBJ2-1; 14 nucleotides align to TRBD2. The CDR3 runs to 15 residues. The ends lost 2 bases at V and 13 bases at J; junction bases unmatched: 7. Germline assignment: CDR1 LGHDT and CDR2 YNNKEL (reference sequence). Written as DNA, the CDR3 is TGTGCCAGCAGCCAAAGCCCTGGACTAGCGGGGGGCCAGTTCTTC. This codes for CASSQSPGLAGGQFF.

This clonotype showed up just a few times. The rearrangement uses TRBV20-1 and TRBJ2-5; tentatively, D is TRBD2 (5 bases). CDR1 is DFQATT, CDR2 SNEGSKA, per germline (reference sequence). This CDR3 is built from 12 residues. V was clipped by 1 base and J by 5 bases, with 8 bases between them. The chain's CDR3 is CSARVSGETQYF. The CDR3 DNA reads TGCAGTGCTAGAGTTTCGGGGGAGACCCAGTACTTC.

The chain has TRBV7-9 and TRBJ2-5, with D uncertain. The CDR3 sequence is 15 residues long. The V end was cut by 5 bases, the J end by 11 bases, with 24 bases between. The germline V gene has CDR1 SEHNR and CDR2 FQNEAQ (reference sequence). This CDR3 is CASSPAVSTSYGQYF. DNA of the CDR3: TGTGCCAGCAGCCCCGCAGTCTCCACCTCCTACGGGCAGTACTTC.

This clonotype has a count of ten or more. The chain has TRBV7-3 and TRBJ2-4; 8 bases agree with TRBD1. Germline CDR1 is SGHTA and CDR2 is FQGTGA. V trimming: 4 bases; J trimming: 6 bases; junction bases outside the gene matches: 2. This CDR3 has 13 amino acids. CDR3 nucleotides: TGTGCCAGCAGCTCCGGACAGGGAAACATTCAGTACTTC. It yields the protein CASSSGQGNIQYF.

This clonotype was counted a few times. V gene TRBV2 combines with J gene TRBJ1-2; no clear D gene. The V and J ends lost 5 bases and 5 bases respectively, with 9 bases between them. The germline V gene encodes CDR1 SNHLY and CDR2 FYNNEI. This CDR3 is built from 12 residues. CDR3 DNA: TGTGCCAGCAGTACACTATCATATGGCTACACCTTC. This codes for CASSTLSYGYTF.

This clonotype was detected many times. This sequence joins TRBV11-2 and TRBJ2-3; D is unclear. This CDR3 comprises 12 residues. From germline, CDR1 is SGHAT and CDR2 FQNNGV. Trimming removed 4 bases at V and 2 bases at J, with 4 bases between. This CDR3 is CASSYYTDTQYF. The CDR3 DNA follows: TGTGCCAGCAGCTACTACACAGATACGCAGTATTTT.

The DNA of the CDR3 is TGTGCCAGCAGCCCCGCCCCGCAGGGGGCTTACGGCTACACCTTC. This sequence encodes CASSPAPQGAYGYTF. V and J are TRBV4-2 and TRBJ1-2, with TRBD1 identical over 8 bases. The CDR3 spans 15 residues. CDR1 is LGHNA, CDR2 YNFKEQ, per germline. Trimming took 4 bases from V and 8 from J; bases not matched to a gene: 12.

This clonotype was detected only a few times. This rearrangement joins TRBV29-1 to TRBJ1-2; unclear D gene. The germline gives CDR1 SQVTM, CDR2 ANQGSEA. This CDR3 region has 13 residues. The CDR3 region has the DNA TGCGGCTTCGGACGGGAGTCTAACTATGGCTACACCTTC. It translates to CGFGRESNYGYTF.

This clonotype was found a few times. One end of the junction is discordant with germline, which a read error may explain. This chain uses TRBV7-9 with TRBJ1-1; D perhaps matches TRBD1 (5 bases). CDR3 length: 14 amino acids. Germline V lookup: CDR1 SEHNR, CDR2 FQNEAQ (reference sequence). The CDR3 coding sequence is TGTGCCAGCACCTTACCAGGGTTTGACACTGAAGCTTTCTTT. Its translation is CASTLPGFDTEAFF.

This clonotype has only a few counts. The rearrangement links TRBV27 to TRBJ2-1, with TRBD1 identical over 11 bases. Unmatched junction bases numbered 9, after V lost 4 bases and J lost 7 bases. The CDR3 runs to 16 residues. CDR1 MNHEY and CDR2 SMNVEV come from the germline V gene (reference sequence). Written as DNA, the CDR3 is TGTGCCAGCAGTTCCCCGGGACAGGGGGTCGGTAATGAGCAGTTCTTC. Encoded protein: CASSSPGQGVGNEQFF.

Notes on this clonotype: Compared with germline, one end of the junction differs, possibly owing to a read error. The J gene is TRBJ2-5, the V gene TRBV28; 9 bases match TRBD1. TRBJ2-7 explains the end of the DNA better; the J call may be wrong. The CDR3 has 14 residues. CDR1 is MDHEN and CDR2 is SYDVKM in the germline V gene. The CDR3 DNA is TGTGTCAGCAGCCAGGGACAGGGTATTTACGAGCAGTACTTC. It specifies CVSSQGQGIYEQYF.

This clonotype was seen only a few times. The chain has TRBV2 and TRBJ1-2; D call uncertain. The V end lost 4 bases, the J end lost 4 bases, and 13 bases lay between the germline ends. CDR1 and CDR2 from the germline V gene are SNHLY and FYNNEI. The CDR3 contains 14 residues. The CDR3 DNA is TGTGCCAGCAGTGGGACGGTCCTAGTCTATGGCTACACCTTC. Protein: CASSGTVLVYGYTF.

The chain joins TRBV5-1 to TRBJ2-3; 8 positions match TRBD1. J was trimmed by 1 base and V by 4 bases; bases with no gene match: 5. The CDR3 is made up of 15 amino acids. Germline values: CDR1 SGHRS, CDR2 YFSETQ. The CDR3 loop reads CASSTQGAGTDTQYF. The CDR3 DNA reads as TGCGCCAGCAGCACTCAGGGGGCCGGCACAGATACGCAGTATTTT.

This clonotype was recorded a few times. This rearrangement joins TRBV25-1 to TRBJ2-7, with D possibly called TRBD1 or TRBD2 (5 bases each). Germline V gives CDR1 MGHDK, CDR2 SYGVNS. This CDR3 is 13 amino acids long. Trimming left V 3 bases short and J 3 bases short, with 9 bases between. The CDR3 loop is CASSELGVYEQYF. DNA for the CDR3: TGTGCCAGCAGTGAGTTGGGGGTCTACGAGCAGTACTTC.

This clonotype appeared a few times. The V call is TRBV10-3, the J call TRBJ2-3, with 12 bases lining up with TRBD2. The trim removed 5 bases at V and 3 bases at J, leaving 3 bases unmatched. The germline V gene encodes CDR1 ENHRY and CDR2 SYGVKD. The CDR3 extends over 15 amino acids. The CDR3, as DNA: TGTGCCATCAGTAGGACTAGCGGGGAAACAGATACGCAGTATTTT. Translated: CAISRTSGETDTQYF.

The chain joins TRBV2 to TRBJ2-1; D remains unclear. Germline assignment: CDR1 SNHLY and CDR2 FYNNEI. Deletions cut 3 bases from V and 0 bases from J, with 12 bases between. The CDR3 is 16 amino acids. The CDR3 DNA is TGTGCCAGCAGTGAGCTCGTACGAAGCTCCTACAATGAGCAGTTCTTC. This codes for CASSELVRSSYNEQFF.

This clonotype came up a few times. The genes are TRBV5-1 and TRBJ2-7; possible D gene TRBD2, 5 bases. V dropped 3 bases and J dropped 0 bases, with 10 bases sitting between them. The CDR3 is 14 amino acids. Germline CDR1 is SGHRS and CDR2 is YFSETQ. CDR3 sequence (DNA): TGCGCCAGCAGCTCGGCCGGGAACTCCTACGAGCAGTACTTC. Translation gives CASSSAGNSYEQYF.